The 14 T cell receptor beta chains in this list originate from one sample, sequenced in a study of beta chain features in type 1 diabetes. Their recognized antigens are unknown. Whole-study findings and limits: There was a moderate but significant shortening of TCRB CDR3s in all four CD4+ subsets of Type 1 diabetes patients.

The sequenced template was cDNA made from the entire isolated RNA. Data came from immunoSEQ multiplex PCR; TCRdb stores just in-frame clones and leaves some out. The table has more than 100,000 clones, about 15% seen once. The sequencing input was central memory CD4+ T cells from blood. Every receptor here comes from a man in his thirties or forties with type 1 diabetes.

This clone was seen a few times. The chain uses TRBV11-3 and TRBJ2-1; the D gene is possibly TRBD1 (6 bases). From germline, CDR1 is SGHNT and CDR2 YENEEA. CDR3 length equals 17 residues. V was cut by 4 bases and J by 2 bases, with 18 bases left in between. CDR3 sequence: CASSSLDRGKAYNEQFF. CDR3 DNA: TGTGCCAGCAGCTCCTTGGACAGAGGAAAAGCCTACAATGAGCAGTTCTTC.

The chain is built from TRBV29-1 and TRBJ2-7; D uncertain. The germline CDR1 and CDR2 sequences are SQVTM and ANQGSEA. CDR3 length equals 11 residues. V was pared by 8 bases and J by 3 bases, with 11 bases between. Here the CDR3 reads CSFVAYYEQYF. CDR3 nucleotide sequence: TGCAGCTTCGTGGCGTACTACGAGCAGTACTTC.

This clone was counted ten times or more. The chain joins TRBV4-3 to TRBJ1-5, with 7 bases identical to TRBD1. The CDR3 length is 16 residues. Germline V CDR1 and CDR2: LGHNA, YSLEER. The V gene end was trimmed by 0 bases and the J gene end by 6 bases; junction bases not matched to a gene: 8. DNA for the CDR3: TGCGCCAGCAGCCAAGAGATAGGGGCAGGGGGTCAGCCCCAGCATTTT. It specifies CASSQEIGAGGQPQHF.

This clone was detected a few times. J is TRBJ2-1 and V is TRBV20-1; D unclear. Trimming left V 8 bases short and J 7 bases short, with 9 bases between. This CDR3 spans 10 amino acids. Looked up from germline, CDR1 is DFQATT and CDR2 is SNEGSKA (reference sequence). The CDR3 loop is CSSYNNEQFF. The DNA for the CDR3 is TGCAGTTCCTACAATAATGAGCAGTTCTTC.

The J gene is TRBJ2-2, the V gene TRBV4-2; D gene unclear. The CDR3 covers 12 residues. Trimming shortened V by 0 bases and J by 6 bases, and 2 bases separated the two germline ends. CDR1 is LGHNA, CDR2 YNFKEQ, per germline. The CDR3 loop reads CASSQEAGELFF. CDR3 nucleotides: TGTGCCAGCAGCCAAGAAGCCGGGGAGCTGTTTTTT.

This clone has a handful of counts. DNA of the CDR3: TGCAGCGCGGACAGGGCTTCCTCGGATGGCTACACCTTC. Its protein is CSADRASSDGYTF. The chain is built from TRBV29-1 and TRBJ1-2; TRBD1 aligns across 8 bases. Germline V CDR1 and CDR2: SQVTM, ANQGSEA. With 7 bases clipped from V and 6 bases from J, the junction kept 10 bases outside the gene matches. CDR3 size: 13 residues.

The table lists this clone with a few counts. This chain uses TRBV5-6 with TRBJ1-1; D uncertain. This CDR3 is built from 13 residues. The V gene lost 1 base and the J gene lost 7 bases, with 11 bases spanning the gap. Germline V gene sequence: CDR1 SGHDT, CDR2 YYEEEE. The CDR3, as DNA: TGTGCCAGCAGCTTGTTGAACAAGGATGAAGCTTTCTTT. Residues: CASSLLNKDEAFF.

Only a few counts were recorded for this clone. The chain is built from TRBV5-1 and TRBJ2-1; D gene unclear. V was cut by 0 bases and J by 6 bases, with 13 bases left in between. This CDR3 region has 15 residues. Germline V lookup: CDR1 SGHRS, CDR2 YFSETQ. The CDR3 here is CASSLEPDVVNEQFF. CDR3 bases: TGCGCCAGCAGCTTGGAGCCGGATGTGGTCAATGAGCAGTTCTTC.

The chain employs TRBV4-2 and TRBJ2-1, with 7 positions matching TRBD2. Germline loops: CDR1 LGHNA, CDR2 YNFKEQ. This CDR3 is built from 16 residues. The J segment lost 2 bases and the V segment lost 0 bases, leaving 4 bases of the junction unmatched. The CDR3 protein is CASSQDRAGTYNEQFF. The CDR3, as DNA: TGTGCCAGCAGCCAAGACCGAGCGGGGACCTACAATGAGCAGTTCTTC.

The chain employs TRBV19 and TRBJ2-5; D remains ambiguous. Between the trimmed V and J ends, which lost 8 bases and 4 bases, there was a span of 8 bases. The CDR3 runs 11 residues. Germline CDR1 and CDR2: LNHDA and SQIVND (reference sequence). DNA for the CDR3: TGTGCCAGTGGAAAAGGAGAGACCCAGTACTTC. The encoded protein is CASGKGETQYF.

The genes are TRBV7-3 and TRBJ1-2; D unclear. The germline V gene encodes CDR1 SGHTA and CDR2 FQGTGA. Deletions cut 2 bases from V and 8 bases from J, with 9 bases between. The CDR3 sequence is 12 residues long. CDR3 DNA sequence: TGTGCCAGCAGCTTAGACGGGGTGGGCTACACCTTC. Translated, it gives CASSLDGVGYTF.

Only a few counts were recorded for this clone. V usage is TRBV5-8 and J usage is TRBJ2-5; 7 bases agree with TRBD1. V was pared by 4 bases and J by 13 bases, with 22 bases of the junction left unmatched. Germline loops: CDR1 SGHTS, CDR2 YDEGEE. The CDR3 runs to 16 residues. This CDR3 reads CASSLTGTATRGKGYF. The CDR3, as DNA: TGTGCCAGCAGCCTTACCGGGACAGCTACAAGAGGGAAAGGGTACTTC.

There are a few counts of this clone. This chain uses TRBV6-1 with TRBJ2-7, with TRBD1 as a possible D gene (6 bases). Germline CDR1 MNHNS, CDR2 SASEGT. The CDR3 is made up of 14 amino acids. V lost 8 bases to trimming and J lost 0 bases, with 14 bases between them. The CDR3 loop reads CASARDILSYEQYF. The CDR3 DNA is TGTGCCAGCGCGAGGGACATCCTCTCCTACGAGCAGTACTTC.

The V gene is TRBV7-2, the J gene TRBJ1-1; 7 positions match TRBD1. This CDR3 region has 15 residues. Germline V gives CDR1 SGHTA, CDR2 FQGNSA. With V trimmed by 5 bases and J by 2 bases, 8 bases remained unmatched. The CDR3 bases are TGTGCCAGCAGCGCGCCGGGACAGACAAACACTGAAGCTTTCTTT. It translates to CASSAPGQTNTEAFF.